A single T cell receptor (beta chain) is shown here with its context. Its matching antigen is unknown. The data are from a study of T cell repertoires in cytomegalovirus infection. Whole-study context: CMV infection plus the matching HLA type was flagged by public TCR beta signatures.

TCRdb used MiXCR to reprocess the reads, holding one entry per CDR3 protein. The repertoire holds roughly 920,000 distinct CDR3 sequences, with 25% to 40% as singletons. This CDR3 has 14 residues. With 6 bases removed from V and 6 bases from J, the gap between germline ends came to 15 bases. The chain couples TRBV12-3 or TRBV12-4 to TRBJ1-5, with D maybe TRBD1 (6 bases). Sequencing used cultured CD8+ T cells from PBMCs, obtained from culture after CMV antigen stimulation. This receptor was obtained from a human donor in good health (CMV status not recorded). Some clones in this sample may be carry-over from other donors' samples. The CDR3 DNA sequence: TGTGCCAGCAGCTTAACAGGGTCGGCTCAGCCCCAGCATTTT. This gives the protein CASSLTGSAQPQHF.